This record covers a single T cell receptor beta chain. Its antigen remains unidentified. PCR amplification relied on 60 Vbeta primers (plus 13 Jbeta primers). Measured with immunoSEQ multiplex PCR; TCRdb has only the in-frame clones, and not every one. The sample has roughly 200,000 clones, roughly 70% seen once. The data stem from a study of cytomegalovirus exposure and HLA in healthy donors. V shed 4 bases and J 5 bases; nucleotides not matched to a gene: 11. The CDR3 runs to 16 residues. Per germline, CDR1 SGDLS and CDR2 YYNGEE. General observations from the study: Usually a TCR sequence was rare, but some public TCRs were found in many donors. It was taken for granted in presence/absence analyses that sequencing depth across donors was roughly uniform. TCR beta sequences reportedly predicted most subjects' HLA-A and HLA-B alleles accurately.

The sequence came from a woman in her twenties or thirties in good health and CMV-seronegative. Sequenced material: PBMCs. The chain has TRBV9 and TRBJ2-1, with 8 bases lining up with TRBD2. CDR3 DNA sequence: TGTGCCAGCAGCTCCGAAGGTAGCGGGGAACACAATGAGCAGTTCTTC. This translates into CASSSEGSGEHNEQFF.